The 20 T cell receptor beta chains below were found in one sample sequenced in a study of blood T cell repertoires in COVID-19 (dated by TCRdb to about 2020). Library method: the immunoSEQ multiplex PCR assay. TCRdb mirrors the immuneACCESS table, restricted to in-frame sequences. Some clones are absent from its copies; in checked studies, under half trace to an unresolved V gene, and the reason for the others is unknown. This sample is represented by roughly 390,000 clones; 70% to 90% of them were singletons. The ten largest clones capture more than 9% of the sample. Sample: peripheral blood. The receptor source for this set is a woman aged 25 to 45 with COVID-19, enrolled during active disease.

The rearrangement links TRBV2 to TRBJ1-1; 7 bases are a match to TRBD1. Germline V gene data show CDR1 as SNHLY and CDR2 as FYNNEI. With 4 bases clipped from V and 4 bases from J, the junction kept 6 bases outside the gene matches. This CDR3 region has 14 residues. The DNA for the CDR3 is TGTGCCAGCAGTGTGGAAAACAGGGGCACTGAAGCTTTCTTT. Translated: CASSVENRGTEAFF. The full variable domain, in which reference TRBV2 and TRBJ1-1 provide the parts outside the CDR3, is EPEVTQTPSHQVTQMGQEVILRCVPISNHLYFYWYRQILGQKVEFLVSFYNNEISEKSEIFDDQFSVERPDGSNFTLKIRSTKLEDSAMYFCASSVENRGTEAFFGQGTRLTVV.

The rearrangement uses TRBV3-1 (or the pseudogene TRBV3-2) and TRBJ1-1; D is ambiguous. With 0 bases removed from V and 11 bases from J, the gap between germline ends came to 13 bases. In germline, CDR1 is LGHDT, CDR2 YNNKEL (reference sequence). The CDR3 is made up of 13 amino acids. This chain's CDR3 is CASSQDRARAAFF. The CDR3, as DNA: TGTGCCAGCAGCCAAGATCGAGCGAGGGCCGCTTTCTTT.

The sample holds a few counts of this clone. The chain employs TRBV5-5 and TRBJ2-2; TRBD2 might be the D (5 bases). The germline V gene encodes CDR1 SGHKS and CDR2 YYEKEE (reference sequence). V lost 4 bases, J lost 6 bases, and 16 bases lay in between. The CDR3 totals 15 residues. The CDR3: CASSPGLRRPGELFF. Written as DNA, the CDR3 is TGTGCCAGCAGCCCCGGACTCCGGCGGCCCGGGGAGCTGTTTTTT.

The chain carries TRBV28 and TRBJ2-7, with D perhaps TRBD2 (5 bases). Trimming removed 5 bases at V and 7 bases at J, with 18 bases between. The CDR3 consists of 14 residues. Looked up from germline, CDR1 is MDHEN and CDR2 is SYDVKM. The CDR3 DNA sequence: TGTGCCAGCAGTCCCCCCCCAAGTAGGAGGGAGCAGTACTTC. This sequence encodes CASSPPPSRREQYF.

The chain links TRBV18 to TRBJ1-1; TRBD1 matches at 7 bases. The CDR3 has 13 residues. The germline V gene has CDR1 KGHSH and CDR2 LQKENI. After removal of 8 bases from V and 0 bases from J, the junction contained 3 bases not matched to a gene. DNA for the CDR3: TGTGCCAGCCTCAGGGGGATGAACACTGAAGCTTTCTTT. It is translated as CASLRGMNTEAFF.

This chain's CDR3 is CASSLSGRVEGYTF. Written as DNA, the CDR3 is TGTGCCAGCAGCTTATCCGGGAGAGTTGAGGGCTACACCTTC. This chain connects TRBV11-2 to TRBJ1-2; no clear D. CDR3 length: 14 amino acids. From germline, CDR1 is SGHAT and CDR2 FQNNGV. The germline V and J ends were trimmed by 2 bases and 8 bases, with 15 bases remaining between them.

The gene calls are TRBV2 and TRBJ1-4, with D possibly being TRBD1 (6 bases). The germline gives CDR1 SNHLY, CDR2 FYNNEI. The CDR3 is 16 residues long. V shed 0 bases and J shed 10 bases, with 18 bases lying between them. In DNA form, the CDR3 reads TGTGCCAGCAGTGAAGCTGGGCCAGGGAAAGGGGGAAAACTGTTTTTT. Its translation: CASSEAGPGKGGKLFF.

The chain employs TRBV6-2 or TRBV6-3 and TRBJ2-5; D is ambiguous. Germline CDR1 and CDR2: MNHEY and SVGEGT. Trimming took 1 base from V and 3 from J, leaving 24 bases between them. The CDR3 loop spans 19 amino acids. CDR3 sequence (DNA): TGTGCCAGCAGTTACTACGTCCCTCGAACAGCTGGGTTAAAAGAGACCCAGTACTTC. As protein: CASSYYVPRTAGLKETQYF.

This clone was seen once. This sequence joins TRBV2 and TRBJ1-6; D may be TRBD1 (6 bases). This CDR3 region has 15 residues. V was shortened by 2 bases and J by 7 bases, with 12 bases between the two germline ends. Germline-derived CDR1 and CDR2 are SNHLY and FYNNEI. CDR3 sequence reads: CASSELGARNSPLHF. CDR3 coding DNA: TGTGCCAGCAGTGAACTGGGGGCGCGAAATTCACCCCTCCACTTT.

The sample holds a few counts of this clone. This chain connects TRBV6-6 to TRBJ1-5; D uncertain. Germline CDR1 reads MNHNY; CDR2 reads SVGAGI (reference sequence). V lost 7 bases and J lost 3, with 7 bases in between. This CDR3 spans 12 amino acids. CDR3: CASKTLNQPQHF. The CDR3 DNA reads TGTGCCAGCAAGACACTCAATCAGCCCCAGCATTTT.

This chain uses TRBV4-1 with TRBJ2-5; 12 positions match TRBD1. V was clipped by 4 bases and J by 7 bases; unmatched bases: 7. There are 15 residues in the CDR3. Germline CDR1 reads MGHRA; CDR2 reads YSYEKL. CDR3: CASSLQGQGAGTQYF. The CDR3 DNA is TGCGCCAGCAGCCTGCAGGGACAGGGGGCAGGGACCCAGTACTTC.

V and J are TRBV5-1 and TRBJ2-7; D gene uncertain. Germline lookup yields CDR1 SGHRS and CDR2 YFSETQ. CDR3 size: 13 residues. Trimming stripped 4 bases from V and 3 bases from J, with 11 bases between. The CDR3 sequence is CASSPIGNYEQYF. CDR3 bases: TGCGCCAGCAGCCCGATTGGCAACTACGAGCAGTACTTC.

The chain couples TRBV18 to TRBJ1-2, with 8 bases aligning to TRBD1. V gave up 5 bases and J gave up 0 bases; unmatched junction bases: 2. Germline V lookup: CDR1 KGHSH, CDR2 LQKENI. This CDR3 region has 14 residues. CDR3 DNA: TGTGCCAGCTCAGAGGACAGGGCTAACTATGGCTACACCTTC. Protein sequence: CASSEDRANYGYTF.

The V gene is TRBV18, the J gene TRBJ1-4; tentatively, D is TRBD1 (6 bases). The CDR3 is made up of 15 amino acids. Trimming removed 0 bases from V and 4 bases from J, with 9 bases in between. Germline CDR1 KGHSH, CDR2 LQKENI. DNA for the CDR3: TGTGCCAGCTCACCACCCTCACAGGGTAATGAAAAACTGTTTTTT. It yields the protein CASSPPSQGNEKLFF.

V and J are TRBV5-1 and TRBJ1-4, with 7 bases aligning to TRBD1. The CDR3 extends over 15 amino acids. Germline CDR1 reads SGHRS; CDR2 reads YFSETQ. The ends lost 0 bases at V and 8 bases at J; junction bases unmatched: 7. The CDR3 loop is CASSLGRQGREKLFF. The CDR3, as DNA: TGCGCCAGCAGCTTGGGTAGACAGGGACGAGAAAAACTGTTTTTT. Full variable domain (missing parts from reference TRBV5-1 and TRBJ1-4): KAGVTQTPRYLIKTRGQQVTLSCSPISGHRSVSWYQQTPGQGLQFLFEYFSETQRNKGNFPGRFSGRQFSNSRSEMNVSTLELGDSALYLCASSLGRQGREKLFFGSGTQLSVL.

This clone was seen a single time. J is TRBJ2-1 and V is TRBV5-1, with 8 nucleotides matching TRBD2. Germline V gene lookup returns CDR1 SGHRS and CDR2 YFSETQ. The CDR3 extends over 16 amino acids. Trimming removed 4 bases from V and 8 bases from J; junction bases left unmatched: 14. This CDR3 is CASSPPGTSGPDEQFF. CDR3 nucleotides: TGCGCCAGCAGCCCTCCCGGGACTAGTGGCCCCGATGAGCAGTTCTTC. Full variable domain (outside the CDR3, taken from reference TRBV5-1 and TRBJ2-1): KAGVTQTPRYLIKTRGQQVTLSCSPISGHRSVSWYQQTPGQGLQFLFEYFSETQRNKGNFPGRFSGRQFSNSRSEMNVSTLELGDSALYLCASSPPGTSGPDEQFFGPGTRLTVL.

V and J are TRBV5-6 and TRBJ2-1; a possible D gene is TRBD1 (5 bases). The CDR3 extends over 16 amino acids. CDR1 and CDR2 (germline): SGHDT, YYEEEE. Trimming shortened V by 1 base and J by 5 bases, and 16 bases separated the two germline ends. The CDR3 protein is CASSLRVLVGHNEQFF. DNA for the CDR3: TGTGCCAGCAGCTTGAGGGTTTTGGTGGGGCACAATGAGCAGTTCTTC.

J is TRBJ1-6 and V is TRBV4-3; D not certain. The CDR3 length is 18 residues. CDR1 is LGHNA and CDR2 is YSLEER in the germline V gene. Trimming removed 0 bases at V and 7 bases at J, with 19 bases between. The CDR3 DNA reads as TGCGCCAGCAGCCAAGATCTTGGGCACCAAAACCTAAATTCACCCCTCCACTTT. Encoded protein: CASSQDLGHQNLNSPLHF.

The chain is built from TRBV7-2 and TRBJ1-1; a weak D match, TRBD1 (5 bases). The CDR3 sequence is 13 residues long. Between the trimmed V and J ends, which lost 1 base and 4 bases, there was a span of 7 bases. Germline CDR1 and CDR2: SGHTA and FQGNSA. The DNA for the CDR3 is TGTGCCAGCAGCTTAGATAGGGGCACTGAAGCTTTCTTT. Translating it yields CASSLDRGTEAFF.

The gene calls are TRBV6-5 and TRBJ1-5; weak D call: TRBD1 (5 bases). V was pared by 5 bases and J by 5 bases, with 16 bases between. The CDR3 consists of 15 residues. Germline loops: CDR1 MNHEY, CDR2 SVGAGI. CDR3 coding DNA: TGTGCCAGCAGTCGGGGCGGGGGTAGGGATCAGCCCCAGCATTTT. Its translation: CASSRGGGRDQPQHF.